This T cell receptor (beta chain) was sequenced in a study of cytotoxic CD8 clonotypes in ibrutinib-treated CLL. Study summary: Overall, roughly 25 responses were partial and 2 complete; following median roughly 72 months, 14 patients stayed remitted and approximately 12 progressed.

Libraries were prepared by immunoSEQ multiplex PCR; TCRdb keeps only in-frame clonotypes and omits some of them. The data show about 24,000 clones, with around 84% seen just once and about 10% held by the top ten. Overall study results and limits: At ibrutinib response, clonality increased, and at progression it declined back toward baseline. On treatment, the uncommon public clonotypes contracted or remained stable.

This CDR3 contains 14 residues. Trimming stripped 2 bases from V and 2 bases from J, with 10 bases between. CDR1 ENHRY and CDR2 SYGVKD come from the germline V gene. Comments on this clone: Antigen specificity is unknown.

The V gene is TRBV10-3, the J gene TRBJ2-7, with D maybe TRBD2 (5 bases). The receptor's source is a human donor with chronic lymphocytic leukemia. This sample comprised PBMCs, obtained before ibrutinib treatment. The CDR3 region is CAISEVGVPYEQYF. DNA of the CDR3: TGTGCCATCAGTGAGGTGGGAGTCCCCTACGAGCAGTACTTC.